This T cell receptor (beta chain) was captured in a study of response to subunit inactivated influenza vaccine. The CDR3 extends over 14 amino acids. V shed 2 bases and J 8 bases; nucleotides not matched to a gene: 7. TCRdb fed the RT-PCR reads into MiXCR, producing one record per CDR3 protein. The data hold about 800,000 distinct CDR3 sequences, with around 21% observed a single time. Concerning this clonotype: What it binds is unknown.

Study-wide results and limits: Few additional T cells are recruited per seasonal influenza vaccination, authors suggested.

Here the sequenced sample was PBMCs from blood, taken 4 to 6 days after vaccination. The sequence came from a man aged 45 to 65 who received an inactivated influenza vaccine. V usage is TRBV12-3 or TRBV12-4 and J usage is TRBJ1-1, with 8 bases aligning to TRBD1. CDR3 sequence reads: CASSLQGAWTEAFF. The CDR3 bases are TGTGCCAGCAGTTTACAGGGGGCTTGGACGGAAGCTTTCTTT.